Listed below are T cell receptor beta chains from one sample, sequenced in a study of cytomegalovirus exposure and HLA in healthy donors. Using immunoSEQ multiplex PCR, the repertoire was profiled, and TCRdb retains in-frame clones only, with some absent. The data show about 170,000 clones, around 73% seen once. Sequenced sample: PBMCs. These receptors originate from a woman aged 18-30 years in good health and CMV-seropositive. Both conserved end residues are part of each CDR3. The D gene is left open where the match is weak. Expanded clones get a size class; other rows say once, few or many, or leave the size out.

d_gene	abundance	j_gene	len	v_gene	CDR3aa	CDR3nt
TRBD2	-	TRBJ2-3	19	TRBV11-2	CASSSEPGIAGGHTDTQYF	TGTGCCAGCAGCTCCGAGCCGGGTATAGCGGGGGGCCACACAGATACGCAGTATTTT
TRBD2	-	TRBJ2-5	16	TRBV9	CASSVGLAGLQETQYF	TGTGCCAGCAGCGTAGGGCTAGCGGGGCTTCAAGAGACCCAGTACTTC
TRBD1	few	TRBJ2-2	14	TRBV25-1	CASATGIFTGELFF	TGTGCCAGCGCGACAGGGATCTTCACCGGGGAGCTGTTTTTT
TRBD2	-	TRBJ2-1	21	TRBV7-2	CASSLAKGLAGGIISDNEQFF	TGTGCCAGCAGCTTAGCTAAGGGTCTAGCGGGGGGGATAATATCCGACAATGAGCAGTTCTTC
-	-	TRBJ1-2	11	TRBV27	CAIPRGYGYTF	TGTGCCATCCCCAGGGGTTATGGCTACACCTTC
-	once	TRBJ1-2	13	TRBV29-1	CSVLEVGDYGYTF	TGCAGCGTTTTAGAGGTCGGGGACTATGGCTACACCTTC
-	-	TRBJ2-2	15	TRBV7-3	CASSLTRSRAGELFF	TGTGCCAGCAGCTTAACTCGTTCCCGCGCCGGGGAGCTGTTTTTT
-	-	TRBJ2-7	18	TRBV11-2	CASSPSAAASFSSYEQYF	TGTGCCAGCAGCCCCTCCGCGGCGGCCTCTTTTAGCTCCTACGAGCAGTACTTC
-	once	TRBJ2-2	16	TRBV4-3	CASSQDRGGNTGELFF	TGCGCCAGCAGCCAAGATCGGGGAGGGAACACCGGGGAGCTGTTTTTT
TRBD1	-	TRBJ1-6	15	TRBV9	CASSEQGGVGSPLHF	TGTGCCAGCAGTGAACAGGGGGGGGTTGGTTCACCCCTCCACTTT
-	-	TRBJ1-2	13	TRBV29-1	CSVSAGGDYGYTF	TGCAGCGTTTCGGCGGGTGGAGACTATGGCTACACCTTC
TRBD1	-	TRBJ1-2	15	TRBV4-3	CASSQDTGANYGYTF	TGCGCCAGCAGCCAAGACACAGGGGCCAACTATGGCTACACCTTC
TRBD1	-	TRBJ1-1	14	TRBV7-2	CASSLGQTNTEAFF	TGTGCCAGCAGCTTGGGACAGACGAACACTGAAGCTTTCTTT
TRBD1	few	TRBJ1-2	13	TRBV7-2	CASSLAQGGGYTF	TGTGCCAGCAGCTTAGCGCAGGGGGGTGGCTACACCTTC
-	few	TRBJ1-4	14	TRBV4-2	CASRVTGSGEKLFF	TGTGCCAGCAGGGTTACAGGGTCCGGGGAAAAACTGTTTTTT
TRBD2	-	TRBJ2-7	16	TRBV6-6	CASSSPGLVSPYEQYF	TGTGCCAGCAGTTCCCCGGGACTAGTTTCCCCCTACGAGCAGTACTTC
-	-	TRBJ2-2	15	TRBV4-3	CASSQADRNTGELFF	TGCGCCAGCAGCCAGGCGGACAGGAACACCGGGGAGCTGTTTTTT
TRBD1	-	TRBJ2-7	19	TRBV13	CASSFFIAGQDEGGYEQYF	TGTGCCAGCAGCTTTTTTATCGCGGGACAGGACGAAGGAGGTTACGAGCAGTACTTC
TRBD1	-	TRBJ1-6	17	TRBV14	CASSQDGTGVYNSPLHF	TGTGCCAGCAGCCAAGATGGGACAGGGGTCTATAATTCACCCCTCCACTTT
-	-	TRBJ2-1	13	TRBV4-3	CASSHESYNEQFF	TGCGCCAGCAGCCACGAGTCCTACAATGAGCAGTTCTTC
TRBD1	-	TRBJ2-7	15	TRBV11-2	CASSQKQGEYGEQYF	TGTGCCAGCAGCCAAAAACAGGGGGAGTACGGCGAGCAGTACTTC
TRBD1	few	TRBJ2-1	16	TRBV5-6	CASSDPDRASHNEQFF	TGTGCCAGCAGCGACCCTGACAGGGCGTCCCACAATGAGCAGTTCTTC
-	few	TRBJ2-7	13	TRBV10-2	CASKNRSSYEQYF	TGCGCCAGCAAGAACAGGAGCTCCTACGAGCAGTACTTC
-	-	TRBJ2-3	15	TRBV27	CASSFSQANTDTQYF	TGTGCCAGCAGTTTCTCTCAGGCGAACACAGATACGCAGTATTTT
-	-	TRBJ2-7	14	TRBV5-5	CASSLERFTYEQYF	TGTGCCAGCAGCTTGGAGCGGTTCACTTACGAGCAGTACTTC
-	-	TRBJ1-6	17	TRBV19	CASSISPRSSYNSPLHF	TGTGCCAGTAGTATCTCCCCCCGGAGCTCCTATAATTCACCCCTCCACTTT
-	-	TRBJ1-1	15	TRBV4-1	CASSLSENWNTEAFF	TGCGCCAGCAGCCTAAGCGAGAATTGGAACACTGAAGCTTTCTTT
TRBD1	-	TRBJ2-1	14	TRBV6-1	CASSGQGAYNEQFF	TGTGCCAGCAGTGGACAGGGGGCATACAATGAGCAGTTCTTC
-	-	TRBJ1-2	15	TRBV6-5	CAILLTGRLGYGYTF	TGTGCCATCCTTTTGACAGGAAGACTTGGTTATGGCTACACCTTC
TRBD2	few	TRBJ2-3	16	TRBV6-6	CASSYTSGGLTDTQYF	TGTGCCAGCAGTTATACTAGCGGGGGACTCACAGATACGCAGTATTTT
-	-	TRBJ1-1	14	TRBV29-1	CSVEDTGRYTEAFF	TGCAGCGTTGAAGATACAGGAAGGTACACTGAAGCTTTCTTT
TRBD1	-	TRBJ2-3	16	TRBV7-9	CAGSPSTGGKTDTQYF	TGTGCCGGCAGCCCATCGACAGGGGGCAAGACAGATACGCAGTATTTT
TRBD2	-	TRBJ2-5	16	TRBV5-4	CASSQSGRGYQETQYF	TGTGCCAGCAGCCAGTCTGGGCGGGGGTACCAAGAGACCCAGTACTTC
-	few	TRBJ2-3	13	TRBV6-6	CASSLEEWVTQYF	TGTGCCAGCAGCTTAGAGGAATGGGTTACGCAGTATTTT
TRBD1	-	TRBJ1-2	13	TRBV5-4	CASSPGTVYGYTF	TGTGCCAGCAGCCCCGGGACAGTGTATGGCTACACCTTC
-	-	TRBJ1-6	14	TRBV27	CASSKGAQNSPLHF	TGTGCCAGCAGTAAAGGGGCCCAAAATTCACCCCTCCACTTT
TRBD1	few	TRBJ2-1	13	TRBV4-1	CASSQDRVNEQFF	TGCGCCAGCAGCCAGGACAGGGTTAATGAGCAGTTCTTC
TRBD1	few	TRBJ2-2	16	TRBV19	CASSTPQGAFTGELFF	TGTGCCAGTAGTACTCCCCAGGGGGCTTTCACCGGGGAGCTGTTTTTT
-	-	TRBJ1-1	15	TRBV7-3	CASSLTGRGHTEAFF	TGTGCCAGCAGCTTGACTGGGCGGGGTCACACTGAAGCTTTCTTT
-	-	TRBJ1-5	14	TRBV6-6	CASSYEGLRAPQHF	TGTGCCAGCAGTTACGAGGGTTTAAGGGCACCCCAGCATTTT